The 10 T cell receptor beta chains below were found in one sample sequenced in a study of T cell responses to AZD1222 COVID-19 vaccine (dated by TCRdb to 2020 to 2023). The library was made by the immunoSEQ multiplex PCR assay. Entries here come from immuneACCESS through TCRdb and include only in-frame sequences with V and J called. Some clones fail to appear in such tables; in the studies checked, an unresolved V gene covers under half of the shortfall, and the cause of the remainder is unknown. The sample table records about 140,000 clones. The ten largest clones capture roughly 2% of the sample. Read against the paper, the sample's time point label means: baseline before first vaccination. The sequenced material came from peripheral blood. The source is an adult in good health.

This chain joins TRBV5-1 and TRBJ2-1; possible D gene TRBD1, 6 bases. V shed 4 bases and J shed 1 base, with 12 bases lying between them. The CDR3 has 15 residues. Germline-derived CDR1 and CDR2 are SGHRS and YFSETQ. CDR3 in DNA: TGCGCCAGCAGCACACAGGGTCCTTCCTACAATGAGCAGTTCTTC. This translates into CASSTQGPSYNEQFF.

The CDR3 nucleotides read TGTGCCAGCAGTTCATTTGGAGCTAACTATGGCTACACCTTC. This encodes CASSSFGANYGYTF. The chain recombines TRBV6-6 with TRBJ1-2, with unresolved D. Trimming left V 4 bases short and J 0 bases short, with 9 bases between. Per germline, CDR1 MNHNY and CDR2 SVGAGI (reference sequence). The CDR3 totals 14 residues.

V and J are TRBV3-1 (or the pseudogene TRBV3-2) and TRBJ1-2, with D hard to call. CDR1 and CDR2 from the germline V gene are LGHDT and YNNKEL (reference sequence). The CDR3 sequence is 14 residues long. V lost 4 bases and J 7 bases, leaving 16 bases between the germline ends. The CDR3 DNA reads TGTGCCAGCAGCCCTGCGAGTGCCTTGGGTGGCTACACCTTC. Translating gives CASSPASALGGYTF.

V is TRBV10-2 and J is TRBJ1-2, with D tentatively TRBD1 (6 bases). Deletions cut 3 bases from V and 8 bases from J, with 10 bases between. Germline V gene lookup returns CDR1 WSHSY and CDR2 SAAADI. The CDR3 length is 12 residues. The CDR3 reads CASSEPQGGYTF. DNA of the CDR3: TGCGCCAGCAGTGAACCCCAGGGGGGCTACACCTTC.

The chain uses TRBV27 and TRBJ1-5; 11 positions match TRBD1. The CDR3 covers 18 residues. Germline CDR1 reads MNHEY; CDR2 reads SMNVEV (reference sequence). V trimming: 5 bases; J trimming: 7 bases; junction bases outside the gene matches: 16. This CDR3 is CASSPTPPWTGGLQPQHF. The CDR3 coding sequence is TGTGCCAGCAGTCCAACCCCCCCATGGACAGGGGGCTTACAGCCCCAGCATTTT.

This chain connects TRBV19 to TRBJ2-2; tentatively, D is TRBD1 or TRBD2 (5 bases each). The V gene's germline CDR1 is LNHDA and CDR2 SQIVND (reference sequence). Between the trimmed V and J ends, which lost 5 bases and 3 bases, there was a span of 10 bases. The CDR3 runs 14 residues. The CDR3 sequence: CASSSPGHTGELFF. The DNA for the CDR3 is TGTGCCAGTAGTTCACCGGGACACACCGGGGAGCTGTTTTTT. The variable domain in full, completed from reference TRBV19 and TRBJ2-2, reads DGGITQSPKYLFRKEGQNVTLSCEQNLNHDAMYWYRQDPGQGLRLIYYSQIVNDFQKGDIAEGYSVSREKKESFPLTVTSAQKNPTAFYLCASSSPGHTGELFFGEGSRLTVL.

V gene TRBV5-1 combines with J gene TRBJ2-1; the D gene is possibly TRBD2 (7 bases). V lost 0 bases to trimming and J lost 6 bases, with 16 bases between them. The germline V gene has CDR1 SGHRS and CDR2 YFSETQ. CDR3 length: 16 residues. The CDR3: CASSLVSRGAGNEQFF. The CDR3 DNA sequence: TGCGCCAGCAGCTTGGTCAGTCGGGGGGCGGGCAATGAGCAGTTCTTC.

CDR3 residues: CASSGIRTGFTNTGELFF. The CDR3, as DNA: TGTGCCAGCAGCGGAATCCGGACAGGGTTCACGAACACCGGGGAGCTGTTTTTT. This rearrangement joins TRBV13 to TRBJ2-2; 8 positions agree with TRBD1. CDR1 and CDR2 from the germline V gene are PRHDT and FYEKMQ (reference sequence). CDR3 size: 18 residues. V gave up 5 bases and J gave up 0 bases; unmatched junction bases: 11.

As regards this clone: The same CDR3 arises from other DNA sequences in this sample as well. V is TRBV5-5 and J is TRBJ2-5; 10 bases line up with TRBD1. The CDR3 has 15 residues. Trimming removed 3 bases from V and 1 base from J; junction bases left unmatched: 3. Germline CDR1 reads SGHKS; CDR2 reads YYEKEE (reference sequence). CDR3 region: CASSSRTGGQETQYF. CDR3 DNA sequence: TGTGCCAGCAGCTCCCGGACAGGGGGCCAAGAGACCCAGTACTTC.

As regards this clone: One end of the junction fails to match germline, which may point to a read error. The chain joins TRBV3-1 (or the pseudogene TRBV3-2) to TRBJ1-4; 9 nucleotides line up with TRBD1. The length of the CDR3 is 16 residues. CDR1 and CDR2 from the germline V gene are LGHDT and YNNKEL (reference sequence). CDR3 DNA: TGTGACAGCAGCCCCGGGACAGGGTTGGACCCAGGAAAACTGTTTTTT. It codes for CDSSPGTGLDPGKLFF.